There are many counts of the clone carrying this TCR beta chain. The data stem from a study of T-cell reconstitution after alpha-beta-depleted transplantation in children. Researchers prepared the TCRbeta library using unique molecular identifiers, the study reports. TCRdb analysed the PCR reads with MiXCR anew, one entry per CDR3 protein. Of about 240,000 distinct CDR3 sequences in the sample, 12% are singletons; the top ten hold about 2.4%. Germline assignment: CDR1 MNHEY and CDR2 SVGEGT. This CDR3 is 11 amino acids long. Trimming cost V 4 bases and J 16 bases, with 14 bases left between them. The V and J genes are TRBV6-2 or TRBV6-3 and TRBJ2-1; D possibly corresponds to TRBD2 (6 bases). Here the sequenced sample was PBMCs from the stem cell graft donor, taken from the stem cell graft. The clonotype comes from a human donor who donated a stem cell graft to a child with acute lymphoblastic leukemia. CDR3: CASSSGGTRFF. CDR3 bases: TGTGCCAGCAGTTCCGGCGGGACCCGATTCTTC.